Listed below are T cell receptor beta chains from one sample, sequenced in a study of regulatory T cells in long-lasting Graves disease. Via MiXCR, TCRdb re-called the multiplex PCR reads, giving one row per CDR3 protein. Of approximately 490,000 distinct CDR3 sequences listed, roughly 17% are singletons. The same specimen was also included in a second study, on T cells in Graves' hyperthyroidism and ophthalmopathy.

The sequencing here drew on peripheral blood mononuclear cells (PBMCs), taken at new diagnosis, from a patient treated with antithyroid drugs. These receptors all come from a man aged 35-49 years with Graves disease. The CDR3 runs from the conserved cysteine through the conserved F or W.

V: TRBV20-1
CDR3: CSASSPLRGSGYEQYF

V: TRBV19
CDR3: CASSMLSLAGTNEQFF

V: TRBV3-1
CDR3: CASSQDGLPLAKNIQYF

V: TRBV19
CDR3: CASSIVQGKAGVGEQFF

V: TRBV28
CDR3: CASTPRLGAYNEQFF

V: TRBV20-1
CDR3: CSARRQPNNEQFF

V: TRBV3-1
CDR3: CASSYTGKREQFF

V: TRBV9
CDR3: CASSVGAAGNIQYF

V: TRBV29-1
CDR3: CSVEVTSGWAYEQYF

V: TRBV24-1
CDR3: CATSDTNQPQHF

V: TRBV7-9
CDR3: CASSLQGLARRETQYF

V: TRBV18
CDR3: CASSRDSSGNTIYF

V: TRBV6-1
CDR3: CASSVSVPSYNEQFF

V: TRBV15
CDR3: CATSRDAGSGYTF

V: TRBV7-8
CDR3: CASSLASAGGGTGELFF

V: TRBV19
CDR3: CASNPGAGGSDNYGYTF

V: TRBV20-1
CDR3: CSARTGVNTGELFF

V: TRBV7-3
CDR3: CASSVAGATGAQYF

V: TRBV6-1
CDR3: CASSEAPGGPYNEQFF

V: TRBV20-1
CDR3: CSARMTGRDYGYTF

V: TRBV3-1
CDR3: CASSQSGREQYF

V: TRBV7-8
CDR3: CASSSTDGSYEQYF

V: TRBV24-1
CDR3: CATTAGVNQPQHF

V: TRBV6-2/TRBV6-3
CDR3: CASSFRQGAYEQYF

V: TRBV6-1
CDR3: CATQPKKAKSNQPQHF

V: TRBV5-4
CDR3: CASSLKGINEQFF

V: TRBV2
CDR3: CASSEVGTLNTEAFF

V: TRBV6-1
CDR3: CASSFRERGTGELFF

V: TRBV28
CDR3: CASSQTSGRATYEQYF

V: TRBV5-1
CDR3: CASSLAGGRAYNEQFF

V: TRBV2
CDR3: CAIHEGGLEQYF

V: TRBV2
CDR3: CASSEDISGANVLTF

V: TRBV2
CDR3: CASKGAEAGELFF

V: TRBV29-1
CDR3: CSVFRTSGRTRELFF

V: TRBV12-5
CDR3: CASGFGTGTNSNQPQHF

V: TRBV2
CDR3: CASTGLIGNQPQHF

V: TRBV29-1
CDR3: CSASTGQETQYF

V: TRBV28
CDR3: CASSQNDLYRLF

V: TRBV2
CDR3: CANLPGRSSYNSPLHF

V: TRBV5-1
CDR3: CASGQQGKTGELFF

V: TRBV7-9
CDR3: CASSHLDLLWELFF

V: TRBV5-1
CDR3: CASSLGGGARQPQHF

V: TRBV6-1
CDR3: CASSEVERDASGNTIYF

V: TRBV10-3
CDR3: CAISEGKLDPDTQYF